These 8 T cell receptor beta chains originate from one sample sequenced in a study of T cells in Graves' hyperthyroidism and ophthalmopathy. There were TCR beta CDR3 regions amplified from RNA transcripts. The HTBI set primed first-round TCR CDR3 RT-PCR. In TCRdb, the multiplex PCR reads were re-called with MiXCR into one record per CDR3 protein. Among some 800,000 distinct CDR3 sequences, 38% were seen once, and the ten largest hold 8.9%. Sequenced material: blood. These TCRs come from a man in his late teens or twenties with Graves' hyperthyroidism.

This clonotype showed up just a few times. J is TRBJ2-5 and V is TRBV9; TRBD2 is a possible D gene (5 bases). This CDR3 is 15 amino acids long. V lost 4 bases and J lost 4, with 17 bases in between. CDR1 SGDLS and CDR2 YYNGEE come from the germline V gene. As DNA, the CDR3 is TGTGCCAGCAGCTTCCGGGGAGAGTTAGCAGAGACCCAGTACTTC. It translates to CASSFRGELAETQYF. Filled out from reference TRBV9 and TRBJ2-5, the complete variable domain reads DSGVTQTPKHLITATGQRVTLRCSPRSGDLSVYWYQQSLDQGLQFLIQYYNGEERAKGNILERFSAQQFPDLHSELNLSSLELGDSALYFCASSFRGELAETQYFGPGTRLLVL.

In this sample, this clonotype turned up many times. The genes are TRBV7-9 and TRBJ1-1, with D hard to call. The CDR3 runs 14 residues. V dropped 5 bases and J dropped 2 bases, with 12 bases sitting between them. Germline loops: CDR1 SEHNR, CDR2 FQNEAQ (reference sequence). CDR3 region: CASSPTVVNTEAFF. The DNA for the CDR3 is TGTGCCAGCAGCCCCACGGTCGTCAACACTGAAGCTTTCTTT.

This clonotype was seen many times. The chain couples TRBV15 to TRBJ1-1, with a weak D call TRBD1 (5 bases). V gave up 0 bases and J gave up 4 bases, with 15 bases separating them. The germline V gene encodes CDR1 LNHNV and CDR2 YYDKDF (reference sequence). The CDR3 is 16 amino acids. The CDR3: CATSRDYRGGGTEAFF. CDR3 nucleotide sequence: TGTGCCACCAGCAGAGATTATCGGGGCGGGGGCACTGAAGCTTTCTTT. The full variable domain, rest sourced from reference TRBV15 and TRBJ1-1, is DAMVIQNPRYQVTQFGKPVTLSCSQTLNHNVMYWYQQKSSQAPKLLFHYYDKDFNNEADTPDNFQSRRPNTSFCFLDIRSPGLGDTAMYLCATSRDYRGGGTEAFFGQGTRLTVV.

The chain couples TRBV5-6 to TRBJ2-2; D is unresolved. The V and J ends lost 6 bases and 7 bases respectively, with 7 bases between them. This CDR3 has 11 residues. Germline loops: CDR1 SGHDT, CDR2 YYEEEE. The CDR3, as DNA: TGTGCCAGCACCAACCGCGGGGAGCTGTTTTTT. Encoded protein: CASTNRGELFF.

V is TRBV5-1 and J is TRBJ2-5; TRBD1 matches at 9 bases. CDR3 length: 15 residues. Germline V lookup: CDR1 SGHRS, CDR2 YFSETQ. Trimming at V came to 4 bases and at J to 1 base, leaving 5 bases not matched to a gene. This CDR3 reads CASSPGQGSQETQYF. The CDR3 nucleotides are TGCGCCAGCAGCCCCGGACAGGGGAGCCAAGAGACCCAGTACTTC. Together with reference TRBV5-1 and TRBJ2-5, the CDR3 gives the full variable domain: KAGVTQTPRYLIKTRGQQVTLSCSPISGHRSVSWYQQTPGQGLQFLFEYFSETQRNKGNFPGRFSGRQFSNSRSEMNVSTLELGDSALYLCASSPGQGSQETQYFGPGTRLLVL.

The chain employs TRBV9 and TRBJ2-2; 7 bases fit TRBD1. Trimming removed 8 bases from V and 2 bases from J; junction bases left unmatched: 9. CDR1 and CDR2 (germline): SGDLS, YYNGEE. This CDR3 comprises 15 residues. For the CDR3, the DNA is TGTGCCAGTGCTCGTTGGGACAGCAACACCGGGGAGCTGTTTTTT. Protein: CASARWDSNTGELFF.

The rearrangement uses TRBV13 and TRBJ2-7, with D hard to call. The V end was cut by 5 bases, the J end by 10 bases, with 21 bases between. The CDR3 runs to 14 residues. CDR1 is PRHDT and CDR2 is FYEKMQ in the germline V gene (reference sequence). This chain's CDR3 is CASSLRGTITNQYF. CDR3 DNA sequence: TGTGCCAGCAGCCTACGTGGCACCATAACCAACCAGTACTTC.

This chain joins TRBV19 and TRBJ1-6; a possible D gene is TRBD1 (6 bases). The V end was cut by 4 bases, the J end by 8 bases, with 9 bases between. Germline values: CDR1 LNHDA, CDR2 SQIVND (reference sequence). The CDR3 totals 13 residues. DNA for the CDR3: TGTGCCAGTAGTACGAGACAGGATTCACCCCTCCACTTT. It codes for CASSTRQDSPLHF.